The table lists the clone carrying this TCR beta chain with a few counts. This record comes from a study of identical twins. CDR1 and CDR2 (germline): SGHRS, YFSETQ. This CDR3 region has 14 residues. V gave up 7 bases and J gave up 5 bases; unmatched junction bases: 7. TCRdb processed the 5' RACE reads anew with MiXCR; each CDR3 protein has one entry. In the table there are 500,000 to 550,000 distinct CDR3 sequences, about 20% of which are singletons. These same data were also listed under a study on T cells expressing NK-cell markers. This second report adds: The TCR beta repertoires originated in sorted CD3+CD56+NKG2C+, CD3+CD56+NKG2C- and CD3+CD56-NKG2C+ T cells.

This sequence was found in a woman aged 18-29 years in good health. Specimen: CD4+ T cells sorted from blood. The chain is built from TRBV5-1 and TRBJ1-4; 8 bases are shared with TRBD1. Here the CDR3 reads CASRPDRENEKLFF. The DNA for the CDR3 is TGCGCCAGCCGCCCGGACAGGGAAAATGAAAAACTGTTTTTT.